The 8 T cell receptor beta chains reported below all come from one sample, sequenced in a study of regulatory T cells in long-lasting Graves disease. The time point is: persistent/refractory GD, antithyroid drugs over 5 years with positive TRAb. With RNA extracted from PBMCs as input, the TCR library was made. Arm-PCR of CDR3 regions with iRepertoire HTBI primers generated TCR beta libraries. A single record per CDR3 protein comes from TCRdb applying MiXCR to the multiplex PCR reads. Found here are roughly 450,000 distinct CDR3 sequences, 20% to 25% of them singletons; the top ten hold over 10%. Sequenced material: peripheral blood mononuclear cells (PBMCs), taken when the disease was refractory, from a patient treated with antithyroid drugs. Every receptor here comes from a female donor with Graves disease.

CDR3 bases: TGTGCCAGCAGCTCTGATCGGGACGTCGGCGGGGCTGAAGCTTTCTTT. It codes for CASSSDRDVGGAEAFF. The chain has TRBV7-2 and TRBJ1-1; D is perhaps TRBD1 (5 bases). Germline V CDR1 and CDR2: SGHTA, FQGNSA. The CDR3 totals 16 residues. V was cut by 4 bases and J by 6 bases, with 21 bases left in between. Using reference TRBV7-2 and TRBJ1-1 for the parts outside the CDR3, the full variable domain is GAGVSQSPSNKVTEKGKDVELRCDPISGHTALYWYRQSLGQGLEFLIYFQGNSAPDKSGLPSDRFSAERTGGSVSTLTIQRTQQEDSAVYLCASSSDRDVGGAEAFFGQGTRLTVV.

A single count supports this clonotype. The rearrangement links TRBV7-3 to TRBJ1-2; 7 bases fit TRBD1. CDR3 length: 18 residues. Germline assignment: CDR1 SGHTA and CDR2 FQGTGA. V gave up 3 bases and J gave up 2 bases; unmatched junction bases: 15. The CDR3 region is CASSLGTWDSRWNYGYTF. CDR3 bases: TGTGCCAGCAGCTTGGGGACCTGGGACAGCCGCTGGAACTATGGCTACACCTTC.

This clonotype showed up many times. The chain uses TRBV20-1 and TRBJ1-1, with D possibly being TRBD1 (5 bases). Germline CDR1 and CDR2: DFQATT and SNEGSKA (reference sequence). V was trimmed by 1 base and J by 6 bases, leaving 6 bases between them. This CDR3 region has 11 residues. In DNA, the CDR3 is TGCAGTGCTAGAGCAGGGCCTGAAGCTTTCTTT. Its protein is CSARAGPEAFF.

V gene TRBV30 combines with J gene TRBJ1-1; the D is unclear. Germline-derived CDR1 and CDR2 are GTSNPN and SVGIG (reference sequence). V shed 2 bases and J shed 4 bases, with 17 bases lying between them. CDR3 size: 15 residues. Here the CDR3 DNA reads TGTGCCTGGAGTCCAACCGGGGAGGTCGGCACTGAAGCTTTCTTT. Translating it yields CAWSPTGEVGTEAFF.

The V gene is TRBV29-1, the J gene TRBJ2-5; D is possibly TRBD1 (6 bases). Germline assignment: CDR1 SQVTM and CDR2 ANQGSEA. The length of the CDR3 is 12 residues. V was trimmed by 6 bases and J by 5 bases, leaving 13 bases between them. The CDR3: CSVSGTRETQYF. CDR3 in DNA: TGCAGCGTCTCCGGGACACGGGAGACCCAGTACTTC.

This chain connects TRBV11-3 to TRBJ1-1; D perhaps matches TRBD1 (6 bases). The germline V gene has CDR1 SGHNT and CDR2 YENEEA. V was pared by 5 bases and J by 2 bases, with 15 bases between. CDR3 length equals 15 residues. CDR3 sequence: CASSRSGESNTEAFF. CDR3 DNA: TGTGCCAGCAGCCGATCAGGGGAGAGTAACACTGAAGCTTTCTTT. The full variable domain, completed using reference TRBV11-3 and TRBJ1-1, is EAGVVQSPRYKIIEKKQPVAFWCNPISGHNTLYWYLQNLGQGPELLIRYENEEAVDDSQLPKDRFSAERLKGVDSTLKIQPAELGDSAVYLCASSRSGESNTEAFFGQGTRLTVV.

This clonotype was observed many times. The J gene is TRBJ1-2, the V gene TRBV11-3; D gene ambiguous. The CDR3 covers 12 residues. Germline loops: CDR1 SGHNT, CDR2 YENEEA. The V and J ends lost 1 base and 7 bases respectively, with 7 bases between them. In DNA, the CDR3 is TGTGCCAGCAGCTTAGGTATGAGTGGCTACACCTTC. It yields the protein CASSLGMSGYTF.

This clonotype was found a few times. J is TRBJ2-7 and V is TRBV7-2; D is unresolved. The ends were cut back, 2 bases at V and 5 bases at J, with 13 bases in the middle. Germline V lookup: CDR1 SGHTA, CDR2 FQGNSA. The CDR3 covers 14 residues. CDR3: CASSLYRSEDEQYF. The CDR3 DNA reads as TGTGCCAGCAGCTTATATCGTTCAGAGGACGAGCAGTACTTC.